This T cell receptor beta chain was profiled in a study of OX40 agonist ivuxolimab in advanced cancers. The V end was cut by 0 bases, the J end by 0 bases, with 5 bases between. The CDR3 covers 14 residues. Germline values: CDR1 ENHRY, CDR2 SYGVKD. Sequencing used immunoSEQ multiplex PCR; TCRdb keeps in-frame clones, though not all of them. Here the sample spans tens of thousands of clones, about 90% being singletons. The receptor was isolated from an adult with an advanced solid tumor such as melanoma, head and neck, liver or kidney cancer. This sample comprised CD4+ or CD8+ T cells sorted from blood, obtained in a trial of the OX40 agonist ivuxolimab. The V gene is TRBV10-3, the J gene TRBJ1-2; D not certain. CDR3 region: CAISESAANYGYTF. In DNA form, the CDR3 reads TGTGCCATCAGTGAGTCGGCAGCTAACTATGGCTACACCTTC.